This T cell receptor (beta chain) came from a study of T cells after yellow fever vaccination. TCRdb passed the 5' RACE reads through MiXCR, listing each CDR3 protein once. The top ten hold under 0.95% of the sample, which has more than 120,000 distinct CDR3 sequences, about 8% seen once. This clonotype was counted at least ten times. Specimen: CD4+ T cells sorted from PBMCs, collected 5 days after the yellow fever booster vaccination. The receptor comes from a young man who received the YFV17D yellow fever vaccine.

The CDR3 protein is CSANQLAGDGEQYF. Written as DNA, the CDR3 is TGCAGTGCTAATCAACTAGCGGGAGATGGAGAGCAGTACTTC. The rearrangement joins TRBV20-1 to TRBJ2-7; 11 bases match TRBD2. V was pared by 4 bases and J by 7 bases, with 9 bases of the junction left unmatched. CDR1 is DFQATT and CDR2 is SNEGSKA in the germline V gene (reference sequence). This CDR3 comprises 14 residues.